What follows are 25 T cell receptor beta chains derived from one specimen sequenced in a study of OX40 agonist ivuxolimab in advanced cancers. The data were produced by immunoSEQ multiplex PCR, yet TCRdb's version contains in-frame clones alone and is incomplete. Of approximately 70,000 clones in the sample, around 88% are singletons; the top ten hold about 2.1%. Sample: CD4+ or CD8+ T cells sorted from blood, taken in a trial of the OX40 agonist ivuxolimab. The receptor set was obtained from an adult with an advanced solid tumor such as melanoma, head and neck, liver or kidney cancer.

This clone appeared once. The V gene is TRBV10-3, the J gene TRBJ1-2, with 8 nucleotides matching TRBD1. This CDR3 spans 17 amino acids. Germline-derived CDR1 and CDR2 are ENHRY and SYGVKD. V trimming: 6 bases; J trimming: 0 bases; junction bases outside the gene matches: 12. CDR3 nucleotides: TGTGCCATCAGCCATACAGGGGGTGACAAAGCTAACTATGGCTACACCTTC. Protein: CAISHTGGDKANYGYTF.

The rearrangement links TRBV19 to TRBJ2-6; 7 nucleotides agree with TRBD1. The J segment lost 2 bases and the V segment lost 8 bases, leaving 9 bases of the junction unmatched. CDR1 is LNHDA, CDR2 SQIVND, per germline (reference sequence). The CDR3 extends over 16 amino acids. CDR3 amino acids: CASQTGYAPGANVLTF. CDR3 nucleotides: TGTGCCAGTCAGACAGGGTATGCCCCTGGGGCCAACGTCCTGACTTTC.

The rearrangement links TRBV28 to TRBJ1-2; no clear D. Germline-derived CDR1 and CDR2 are MDHEN and SYDVKM. V gave up 1 base and J gave up 4 bases, with 4 bases separating them. The CDR3 sequence is 12 residues long. DNA of the CDR3: TGTGCCAGCAGTTTATCGTTCTATGGCTACACCTTC. Amino acid sequence: CASSLSFYGYTF.

The CDR3 bases are TGTGCCAGCAGCGATGCACACGAGCAGTTCTTC. It is translated as CASSDAHEQFF. The chain recombines TRBV7-2 with TRBJ2-1; D remains ambiguous. CDR3 length equals 11 residues. In germline, CDR1 is SGHTA, CDR2 FQGNSA. V was trimmed by 5 bases and J by 10 bases, leaving 9 bases between them.

The genes are TRBV2 and TRBJ2-5; D is tentatively TRBD1 or TRBD2 (6 bases each). Germline CDR1 reads SNHLY; CDR2 reads FYNNEI. The V and J ends lost 8 bases and 1 base respectively, with 14 bases between them. The CDR3 consists of 14 residues. In DNA, the CDR3 is TGTGCCAGCGGAGGGGGTGGGGTCCAAGAGACCCAGTACTTC. Encoded protein: CASGGGGVQETQYF.

This clone was detected only a few times. This chain connects TRBV10-2 to TRBJ2-3; D gene unclear. The CDR3 length is 14 residues. The V end was cut by 3 bases, the J end by 3 bases, with 10 bases between. Per germline, CDR1 WSHSY and CDR2 SAAADI. The CDR3 loop reads CASSETRRTDTQYF. CDR3 bases: TGCGCCAGCAGTGAAACCCGGCGGACAGATACGCAGTATTTT.

In DNA form, the CDR3 reads TGTGCCAGCAGCATGACAGGGTTAACTAATGAAAAACTGTTTTTT. Translating it yields CASSMTGLTNEKLFF. The V and J genes are TRBV9 and TRBJ1-4; 7 bases fit TRBD1. Germline lookup yields CDR1 SGDLS and CDR2 YYNGEE. Trimming at V came to 4 bases and at J to 1 base, leaving 4 bases not matched to a gene. The CDR3 length is 15 residues.

This chain links TRBV7-9 with TRBJ1-1; no clear D. This CDR3 spans 16 amino acids. Germline V gene lookup returns CDR1 SEHNR and CDR2 FQNEAQ (reference sequence). Between the trimmed V and J ends, which lost 2 bases and 0 bases, there was a span of 13 bases. CDR3 in amino acids: CASSLNIDPMNTEAFF. The CDR3 region has the DNA TGTGCCAGCAGCTTAAATATAGACCCCATGAACACTGAAGCTTTCTTT.

CDR3 residues: CASSRDSLYEQYF. CDR3 DNA: TGTGCCAGCAGCAGGGACTCCCTCTACGAGCAGTACTTC. The chain carries TRBV13 and TRBJ2-7; possibly TRBD2 for D (6 bases). Germline V gives CDR1 PRHDT, CDR2 FYEKMQ (reference sequence). V dropped 5 bases and J dropped 3 bases, with 11 bases sitting between them. The CDR3 runs 13 residues.

The V gene is TRBV18, the J gene TRBJ2-7; 9 nucleotides line up with TRBD1. The V and J ends lost 3 bases and 6 bases, in that order; junction bases with no gene match: 6. This CDR3 region has 14 residues. CDR1 KGHSH and CDR2 LQKENI come from the germline V gene. CDR3 protein: CASSPYRGLAEQYF. CDR3 nucleotide sequence: TGTGCCAGCTCACCCTACAGGGGGCTCGCCGAGCAGTACTTC. The variable domain in full, with the rest retrieved from reference TRBV18 and TRBJ2-7, is NAGVMQNPRHLVRRRGQEARLRCSPMKGHSHVYWYRQLPEEGLKFMVYLQKENIIDESGMPKERFSAEFPKEGPSILRIQQVVRGDSAAYFCASSPYRGLAEQYFGPGTRLTVT.

The rearrangement links TRBV27 to TRBJ2-1; TRBD2 might be the D (5 bases). The CDR3 spans 13 residues. V gave up 6 bases and J gave up 7 bases, with 13 bases separating them. The germline CDR1 and CDR2 sequences are MNHEY and SMNVEV (reference sequence). The CDR3 DNA reads TGTGCCAGCAGGTCTTACGGGGTGAATGAGCAGTTCTTC. This sequence encodes CASRSYGVNEQFF.

The chain links TRBV6-6 to TRBJ2-7, with 7 bases that match TRBD2. The CDR3 totals 16 residues. Trimming took 4 bases from V and 2 from J; bases not matched to a gene: 11. CDR1 MNHNY and CDR2 SVGAGI come from the germline V gene (reference sequence). Here the CDR3 reads CASSWVGGGLTYEQYF. CDR3 DNA: TGTGCCAGCAGTTGGGTGGGGGGGGGATTAACCTACGAGCAGTACTTC.

V gene TRBV19 combines with J gene TRBJ2-5; no firm D call. Deletions cut 7 bases from V and 4 bases from J, with 16 bases between. The germline CDR1 and CDR2 sequences are LNHDA and SQIVND (reference sequence). This CDR3 is 14 amino acids long. The CDR3 spells CASKGSMAAETQYF. The DNA for the CDR3 is TGTGCCAGTAAGGGATCTATGGCCGCAGAGACCCAGTACTTC.

The rearrangement joins TRBV28 to TRBJ2-1, with TRBD1 as a possible D gene (5 bases). The V end lost 9 bases, the J end lost 4 bases, and 13 bases lay between the germline ends. The CDR3 runs to 13 residues. The germline gives CDR1 MDHEN, CDR2 SYDVKM. CDR3: CARIIQGYNEQFF. The CDR3 coding sequence is TGTGCCAGAATTATTCAGGGATACAATGAGCAGTTCTTC.

The gene calls are TRBV7-2 and TRBJ1-6, with 10 bases matching TRBD1. The CDR3 covers 16 residues. The V gene's germline CDR1 is SGHTA and CDR2 FQGNSA. J gave up 7 bases and V 6 bases, and 9 bases lay outside the gene matches. CDR3 sequence reads: CASSFRGGQGNSPLHF. The CDR3 nucleotides are TGTGCCAGCAGTTTCAGAGGGGGACAGGGGAATTCACCCCTCCACTTT.

This chain links TRBV11-2 with TRBJ2-2; 10 bases match TRBD1. The ends lost 8 bases at V and 3 bases at J; junction bases unmatched: 12. CDR1 and CDR2 from the germline V gene are SGHAT and FQNNGV. The CDR3 is 17 amino acids. The CDR3 here is CASRGGTGAFDTGELFF. The CDR3 DNA is TGTGCCAGCCGTGGGGGGACAGGGGCTTTTGACACCGGGGAGCTGTTTTTT.

The rearrangement uses TRBV5-4 and TRBJ1-6; tentatively, D is TRBD1 (5 bases). The V and J ends lost 6 bases and 10 bases respectively, with 20 bases between them. CDR3 length equals 15 residues. The germline V gene has CDR1 SGHNT and CDR2 YYREEE (reference sequence). CDR3 protein: CASKPAGFLQSPLHF. DNA for the CDR3: TGTGCCAGCAAACCGGCAGGGTTTCTTCAATCACCCCTCCACTTT.

The chain joins TRBV5-1 to TRBJ2-4, with 9 positions matching TRBD2. V trimming: 1 base; J trimming: 8 bases; junction bases outside the gene matches: 4. The CDR3 has 14 amino acids. Germline V lookup: CDR1 SGHRS, CDR2 YFSETQ. This CDR3 reads CASSLTSGLDIQYF. The CDR3 region has the DNA TGCGCCAGCAGCTTGACTAGCGGGTTAGACATTCAGTACTTC.

The chain employs TRBV10-1 and TRBJ2-1, with a tentative D call TRBD1 (6 bases). The CDR3 is 12 residues long. V was pared by 9 bases and J by 2 bases, with 8 bases between. Germline values: CDR1 WNHNN, CDR2 SYGVQD (reference sequence). The CDR3: CARTGAYNEQFF. In nucleotides, the CDR3 is TGCGCCAGGACAGGAGCCTACAATGAGCAGTTCTTC.

V gene TRBV10-3 combines with J gene TRBJ2-7; TRBD2 matches at 9 bases. CDR1 and CDR2 (germline): ENHRY, SYGVKD. V lost 4 bases to trimming and J lost 5 bases; unmatched junction nucleotides: 3. The CDR3 covers 13 residues. CDR3 coding DNA: TGTGCCATCAGTGGGGCGGGAGGGGACGAGCAGTACTTC. Its translation is CAISGAGGDEQYF.

This chain uses TRBV6-1 with TRBJ2-2; D is undetermined. Germline CDR1 MNHNS, CDR2 SASEGT. Between the trimmed V and J ends, which lost 6 bases and 0 bases, there was a span of 11 bases. This CDR3 is 15 amino acids long. The CDR3 reads CASRSGTANTGELFF. DNA for the CDR3: TGTGCCAGCAGGTCCGGAACAGCGAACACCGGGGAGCTGTTTTTT.

The genes are TRBV28 and TRBJ2-7; D gene ambiguous. This CDR3 is built from 12 residues. V lost 8 bases and J 2 bases, leaving 10 bases between the germline ends. Germline CDR1 is MDHEN and CDR2 is SYDVKM. The CDR3 protein is CASLQVPYEQYF. The CDR3 coding sequence is TGTGCCAGCCTCCAGGTCCCCTACGAGCAGTACTTC.

The J gene is TRBJ2-1, the V gene TRBV5-4; TRBD1 agrees at 9 bases. Germline-derived CDR1 and CDR2 are SGHNT and YYREEE (reference sequence). This CDR3 comprises 13 residues. V dropped 3 bases and J dropped 7; count of bases not matched to a gene: 2. CDR3 in amino acids: CASSSGQGNEQFF. The DNA of the CDR3 is TGTGCCAGCAGCTCTGGACAGGGGAATGAGCAGTTCTTC.

The CDR3 coding sequence is TGTGCCTGGGGAGTGGGGTACAATTCACCCCTCCACTTT. It specifies CAWGVGYNSPLHF. The rearrangement links TRBV30 to TRBJ1-6; D is undetermined. Germline CDR1 reads GTSNPN; CDR2 reads SVGIG (reference sequence). Between the trimmed V and J ends, which lost 5 bases and 7 bases, there was a span of 12 bases. This CDR3 is built from 13 residues.

This sequence joins TRBV28 and TRBJ2-2; D unclear. CDR1 and CDR2 (germline): MDHEN, SYDVKM. V lost 6 bases to trimming and J lost 1 base, with 12 bases between them. The CDR3 length is 15 residues. The DNA of the CDR3 is TGTGCCAGCAGCCCCGCCGCGGAGAACACCGGGGAGCTGTTTTTT. Translating gives CASSPAAENTGELFF.